This T cell receptor beta chain came from a study of T cells after yellow fever vaccination. The CDR3 has 14 residues. V gave up 5 bases and J gave up 4 bases, with 11 bases separating them. Germline CDR1 MNHNS, CDR2 SASEGT. Generation of TCR cDNA used 5'RACE template switching (which added a universal primer site and UMIs). TCRdb reprocessed the 5' RACE reads with MiXCR, giving one entry per CDR3 protein. This sample has some 400,000 distinct CDR3 sequences, with around 6.5% found just once. This clonotype was sampled from a man younger than 40 who received the YFV17D yellow fever vaccine. Source: PBMCs, taken 5 days after the yellow fever booster vaccination. The chain has TRBV6-1 and TRBJ1-4; D perhaps matches TRBD1 (6 bases). The DNA for the CDR3 is TGTGCCAGCAGTCAAGGACAGCATAATGAAAAACTGTTTTTT. Translating it yields CASSQGQHNEKLFF.